This T cell receptor (beta chain) was captured in a study of beta chain features in type 1 diabetes. Remarks on this clone: Its antigen remains unknown.

Regarding the study as a whole: Fewer insertions but more deletions were seen at VDJ junctions in type 1 diabetes patients. Across patients, naive, central memory and Treg TCRB repertoires exhibited apparently greater similarity than was observed across healthy donors. Cells with high TCR expression could be over-represented when cDNA is sequenced.

This CDR3 comprises 14 residues. V was clipped by 6 bases and J by 6 bases; unmatched bases: 4. Germline CDR1 MDHEN, CDR2 SYDVKM. Reverse transcribing all isolated RNA meant expressed TCRB transcripts were sequenced. Sequencing used immunoSEQ multiplex PCR; TCRdb keeps in-frame clones, though not all of them. This table has about 370,000 clones, about 15% appearing once. V gene TRBV28 combines with J gene TRBJ2-7; 14 bases align to TRBD2. The receptor's source is a woman between 18 and 30 years old in good health. Sequenced material: naive CD4+ T cells from blood. The CDR3, as DNA: TGTGCCAGCAGGACTAGCGGGAGGGCAGGCGAGCAGTACTTC. Protein product: CASRTSGRAGEQYF.